This entry features one T cell receptor beta chain sequence. The target antigen is unknown. Depths of 1 in 200,000 to 1 in 1 million T cells were the sequencing target. The table came from immunoSEQ multiplex PCR; TCRdb's copy has only in-frame clones and leaves some out. The table includes approximately 46,000 clones, roughly two thirds detected once. This sample stems from a study of cytotoxic CD8 clonotypes in ibrutinib-treated CLL. Study summary: The samples contained around 250,000 productive templates on average. They also contained an average of 94,082 productive rearrangements.

Study-level findings and limits: Baseline levels were approached again at progression, after clonality had risen at ibrutinib response. Clonotypes that were public were uncommon, and they contracted or stayed stable on treatment.

This CDR3 has 16 residues. Germline CDR1 SGHVS, CDR2 FQNEAQ. V lost 0 bases, J lost 8 bases, and 4 bases stayed unmatched. Material: PBMCs, obtained after 12 months of ibrutinib treatment. The chain is built from TRBV7-8 and TRBJ2-1, with TRBD2 matching 13 bases. This sequence was found in a human donor with chronic lymphocytic leukemia. This chain's CDR3 is CASSLATSGRVDEQFF. For the CDR3, the DNA is TGTGCCAGCAGCTTAGCTACTAGCGGGAGGGTGGATGAGCAGTTCTTC.